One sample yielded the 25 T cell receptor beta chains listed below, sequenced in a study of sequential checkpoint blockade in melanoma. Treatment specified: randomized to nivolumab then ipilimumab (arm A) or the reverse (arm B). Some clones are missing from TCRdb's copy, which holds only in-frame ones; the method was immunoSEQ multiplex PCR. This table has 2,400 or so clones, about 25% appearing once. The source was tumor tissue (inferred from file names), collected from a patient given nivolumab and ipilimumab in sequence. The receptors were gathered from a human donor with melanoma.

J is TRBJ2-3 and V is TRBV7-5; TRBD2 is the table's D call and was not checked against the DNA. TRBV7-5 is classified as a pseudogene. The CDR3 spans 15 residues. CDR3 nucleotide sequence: TGTGCCAGCAGCTCGACCTCAGGAGGCCCAGATACGCAGTATTTT. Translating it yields CASSSTSGGPDTQYF.

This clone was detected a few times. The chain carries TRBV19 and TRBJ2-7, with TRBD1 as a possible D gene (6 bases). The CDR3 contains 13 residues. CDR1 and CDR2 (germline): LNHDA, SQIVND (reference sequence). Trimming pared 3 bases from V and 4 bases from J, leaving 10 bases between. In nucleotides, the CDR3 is TGTGCCAGTAGTATGGGACACGTATACGAGCAGTACTTC. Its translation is CASSMGHVYEQYF.

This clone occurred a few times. CDR3 bases: TGTGCCAGCAGCGTAGGTTACCTAGCCAACACCGGGGAGCTGTTTTTT. Amino acids: CASSVGYLANTGELFF. The chain is built from TRBV9 and TRBJ2-2; D is perhaps TRBD2 (5 bases). The CDR3 contains 16 residues. Per the germline V gene, CDR1 is SGDLS and CDR2 is YYNGEE. Trimming removed 0 bases at V and 2 bases at J, with 11 bases between.

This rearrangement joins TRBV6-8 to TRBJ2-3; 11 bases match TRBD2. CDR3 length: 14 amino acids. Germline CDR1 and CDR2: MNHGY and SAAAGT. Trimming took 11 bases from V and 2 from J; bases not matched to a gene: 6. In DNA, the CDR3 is TGTGCCGGCCTTAGCGGGGGGGCCACAGATACGCAGTATTTT. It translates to CAGLSGGATDTQYF.

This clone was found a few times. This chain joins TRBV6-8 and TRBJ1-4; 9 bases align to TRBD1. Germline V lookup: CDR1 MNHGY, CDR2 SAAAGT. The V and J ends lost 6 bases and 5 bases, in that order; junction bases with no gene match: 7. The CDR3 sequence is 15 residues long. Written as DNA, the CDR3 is TGTGCCAGCAGCGACGGGACAGGGCTAAATGAAAAACTGTTTTTT. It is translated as CASSDGTGLNEKLFF.

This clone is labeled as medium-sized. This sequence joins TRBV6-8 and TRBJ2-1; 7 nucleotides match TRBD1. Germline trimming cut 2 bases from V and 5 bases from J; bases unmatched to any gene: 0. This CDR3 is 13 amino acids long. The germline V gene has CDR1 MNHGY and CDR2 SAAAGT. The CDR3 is CASSYTGDNEQFF. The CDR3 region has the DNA TGTGCCAGCAGTTACACAGGGGACAATGAGCAGTTCTTC.

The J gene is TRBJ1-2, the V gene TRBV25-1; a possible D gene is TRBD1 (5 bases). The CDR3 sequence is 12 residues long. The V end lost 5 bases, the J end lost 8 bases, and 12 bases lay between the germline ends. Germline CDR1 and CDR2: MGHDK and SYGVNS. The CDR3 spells CASSMRGNGYTF. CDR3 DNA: TGTGCCAGCAGTATGAGGGGTAACGGCTACACCTTC.

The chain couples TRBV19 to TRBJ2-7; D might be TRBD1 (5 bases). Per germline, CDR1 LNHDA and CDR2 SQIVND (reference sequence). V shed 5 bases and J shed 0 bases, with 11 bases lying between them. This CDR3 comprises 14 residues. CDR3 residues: CASSEQVSSYEQYF. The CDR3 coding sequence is TGTGCCAGTAGTGAACAGGTGAGCTCCTACGAGCAGTACTTC.

The CDR3 region is CASSRGQPGLVRNEQFF. The CDR3, as DNA: TGTGCCAGCAGTAGGGGGCAACCGGGACTAGTGAGAAATGAGCAGTTCTTC. This chain joins TRBV6-8 and TRBJ2-1, with D maybe TRBD2 (8 bases). This CDR3 has 17 residues. CDR1 is MNHGY, CDR2 SAAAGT, per germline. Trimming left V 5 bases short and J 7 bases short, with 24 bases between.

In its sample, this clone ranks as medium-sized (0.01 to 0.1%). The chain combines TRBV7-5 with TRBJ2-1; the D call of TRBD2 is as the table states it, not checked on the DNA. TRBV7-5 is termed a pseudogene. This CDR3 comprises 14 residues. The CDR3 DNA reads TGTGCCAGCAGCTTAGAACTTAGCGGGGTGGGGCAGTTCTTC. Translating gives CASSLELSGVGQFF.

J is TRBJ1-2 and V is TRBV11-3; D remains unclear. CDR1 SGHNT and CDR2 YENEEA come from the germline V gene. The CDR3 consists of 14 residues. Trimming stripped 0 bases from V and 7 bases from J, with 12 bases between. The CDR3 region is CASSLDAATRGYTF. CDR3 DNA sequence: TGTGCCAGCAGCTTAGACGCGGCCACCCGTGGCTACACCTTC.

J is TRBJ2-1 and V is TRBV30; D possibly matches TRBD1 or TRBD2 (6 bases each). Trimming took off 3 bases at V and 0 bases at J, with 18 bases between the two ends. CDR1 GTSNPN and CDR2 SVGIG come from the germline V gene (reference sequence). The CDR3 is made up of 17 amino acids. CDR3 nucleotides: TGTGCCTGGAGGAGGTCCCTACAGGGACTCTCCTACAATGAGCAGTTCTTC. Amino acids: CAWRRSLQGLSYNEQFF.

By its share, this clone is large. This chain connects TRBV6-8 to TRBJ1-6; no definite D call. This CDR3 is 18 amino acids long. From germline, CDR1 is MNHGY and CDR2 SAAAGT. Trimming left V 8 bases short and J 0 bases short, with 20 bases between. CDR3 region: CASARIRHPSSYNSPLHF. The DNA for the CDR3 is TGTGCCAGCGCCAGGATCAGGCACCCGAGCTCCTATAATTCACCCCTCCACTTT.

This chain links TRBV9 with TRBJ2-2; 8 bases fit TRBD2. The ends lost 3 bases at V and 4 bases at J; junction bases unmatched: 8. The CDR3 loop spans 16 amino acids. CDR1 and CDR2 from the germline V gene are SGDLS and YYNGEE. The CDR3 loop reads CASSAGTSLSTGELFF. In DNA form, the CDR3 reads TGTGCCAGCAGCGCCGGGACTAGTTTAAGCACCGGGGAGCTGTTTTTT. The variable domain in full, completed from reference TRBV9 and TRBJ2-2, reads DSGVTQTPKHLITATGQRVTLRCSPRSGDLSVYWYQQSLDQGLQFLIQYYNGEERAKGNILERFSAQQFPDLHSELNLSSLELGDSALYFCASSAGTSLSTGELFFGEGSRLTVL.

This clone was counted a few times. Here the CDR3 reads CASSLVGAGAEAFF. As DNA, the CDR3 is TGTGCCAGCAGCTTAGTGGGCGCAGGGGCTGAAGCTTTCTTT. The chain has TRBV11-3 and TRBJ1-1; maybe TRBD1 (6 bases). Germline-derived CDR1 and CDR2 are SGHNT and YENEEA. V gave up 1 base and J gave up 6 bases, with 12 bases separating them. This CDR3 is built from 14 residues.

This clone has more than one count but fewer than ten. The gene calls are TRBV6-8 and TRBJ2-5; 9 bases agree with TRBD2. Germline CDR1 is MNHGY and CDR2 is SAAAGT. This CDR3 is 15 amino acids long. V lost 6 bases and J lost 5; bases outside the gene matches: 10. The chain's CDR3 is CASSTMRGGLETQYF. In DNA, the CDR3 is TGTGCCAGCAGCACGATGCGGGGGGGCCTGGAGACCCAGTACTTC.

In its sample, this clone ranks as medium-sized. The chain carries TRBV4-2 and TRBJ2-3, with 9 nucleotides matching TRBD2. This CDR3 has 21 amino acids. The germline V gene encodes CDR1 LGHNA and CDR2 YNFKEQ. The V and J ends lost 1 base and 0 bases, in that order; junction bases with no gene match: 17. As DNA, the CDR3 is TGTGCCAGCAGCCAAGCAATATCTAGCGGGGCGCTCCCCTCTAGCACAGATACGCAGTATTTT. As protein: CASSQAISSGALPSSTDTQYF.

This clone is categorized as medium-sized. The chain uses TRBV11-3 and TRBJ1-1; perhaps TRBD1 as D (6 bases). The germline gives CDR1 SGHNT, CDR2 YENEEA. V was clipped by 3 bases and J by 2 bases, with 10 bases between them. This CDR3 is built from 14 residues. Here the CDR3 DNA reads TGTGCCAGCAGCTTTACAGGGTTCAACACTGAAGCTTTCTTT. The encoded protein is CASSFTGFNTEAFF.

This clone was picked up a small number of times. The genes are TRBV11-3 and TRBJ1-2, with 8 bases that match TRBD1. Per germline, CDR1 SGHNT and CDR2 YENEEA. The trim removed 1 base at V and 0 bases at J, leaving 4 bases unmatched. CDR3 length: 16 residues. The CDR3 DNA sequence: TGTGCCAGCAGCTTAGGGGGGACAGGCCCTAACTATGGCTACACCTTC. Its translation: CASSLGGTGPNYGYTF.

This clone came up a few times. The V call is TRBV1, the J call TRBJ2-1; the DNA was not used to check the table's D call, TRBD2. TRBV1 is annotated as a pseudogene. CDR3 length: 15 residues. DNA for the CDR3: TGCGCCAGCAGCCAAGTGGGACTAGCGGACAATGAGCAGTTCTTC. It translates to CASSQVGLADNEQFF.

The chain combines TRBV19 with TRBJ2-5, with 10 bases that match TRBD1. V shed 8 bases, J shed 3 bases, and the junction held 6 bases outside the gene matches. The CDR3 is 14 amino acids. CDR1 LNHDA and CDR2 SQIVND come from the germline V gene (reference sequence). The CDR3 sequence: CASQTGTGEETQYF. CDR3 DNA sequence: TGTGCCAGTCAGACGGGGACAGGGGAAGAGACCCAGTACTTC.

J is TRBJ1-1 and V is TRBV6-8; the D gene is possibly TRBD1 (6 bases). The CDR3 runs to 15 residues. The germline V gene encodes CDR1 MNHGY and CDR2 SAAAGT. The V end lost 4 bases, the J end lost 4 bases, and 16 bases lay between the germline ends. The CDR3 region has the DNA TGTGCCAGCAGTTCTCGGCCAGGGGTGGGCACTGAAGCTTTCTTT. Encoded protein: CASSSRPGVGTEAFF.

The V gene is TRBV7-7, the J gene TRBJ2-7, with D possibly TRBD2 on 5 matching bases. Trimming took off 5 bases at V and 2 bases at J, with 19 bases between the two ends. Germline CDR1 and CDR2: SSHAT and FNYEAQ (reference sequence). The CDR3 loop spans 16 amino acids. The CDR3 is CASSPDGLRRTYEQYF. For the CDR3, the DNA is TGTGCCAGCAGCCCGGACGGACTGAGAAGGACCTACGAGCAGTACTTC.

CDR3 region: CASSLEGTPSYGYTF. CDR3 coding DNA: TGTGCCAGCAGCTTAGAGGGGACACCTTCCTATGGCTACACCTTC. The J gene is TRBJ1-2, the V gene TRBV11-3, with D perhaps TRBD1 (6 bases). Germline assignment: CDR1 SGHNT and CDR2 YENEEA. The V and J ends lost 0 bases and 4 bases respectively, with 12 bases between them. CDR3 length: 15 residues.

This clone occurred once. The CDR3: CASGQGPASGANVLTF. CDR3 nucleotides: TGTGCCAGCGGACAGGGGCCAGCCTCTGGGGCCAACGTCCTGACTTTC. This chain joins TRBV19 and TRBJ2-6; 9 positions agree with TRBD1. Germline CDR1 LNHDA, CDR2 SQIVND (reference sequence). V was clipped by 9 bases and J by 0 bases; unmatched bases: 6. This CDR3 has 16 amino acids.